Listed below are T cell receptor beta chains from one sample, sequenced in a study of cytomegalovirus exposure and HLA in healthy donors. Repertoires were generated with immunoSEQ multiplex PCR, while TCRdb's copy carries only in-frame clones and drops some. The table records 200,000 or so clones, less than 85% of them present only once. The sample taken for sequencing was PBMCs. The receptors derive from a man younger than 30 in good health and CMV-seronegative. Each CDR3 is given with its conserved first and last residue. A D gene is named only where the DNA matches it firmly.

v_gene: TRBV9; j_gene: TRBJ2-1; len: 16; d_gene: TRBD1; CDR3aa: CASSVRGGTGNNEQFF; CDR3nt: TGTGCCAGCAGCGTAAGGGGGGGGACAGGGAACAATGAGCAGTTCTTC
v_gene: TRBV29-1; j_gene: TRBJ1-1; len: 11; d_gene: .; CDR3aa: CSVEEGHGAFF; CDR3nt: TGCAGCGTTGAAGAAGGACACGGAGCTTTCTTT
v_gene: TRBV9; j_gene: TRBJ2-7; len: 15; d_gene: TRBD2; CDR3aa: CASSGLTSGDSEQYF; CDR3nt: TGTGCCAGCAGCGGACTGACTAGCGGGGATTCCGAGCAGTACTTC
v_gene: TRBV9; j_gene: TRBJ1-2; len: 13; d_gene: TRBD1; CDR3aa: CASSVQGAGGYTF; CDR3nt: TGTGCCAGCAGCGTTCAGGGGGCGGGTGGCTACACCTTC
v_gene: TRBV28; j_gene: TRBJ2-3; len: 13; d_gene: TRBD1; CDR3aa: CASGTGSTDTQYF; CDR3nt: TGTGCCAGTGGGACAGGGAGCACAGATACGCAGTATTTT
v_gene: TRBV28; j_gene: TRBJ1-5; len: 14; d_gene: .; CDR3aa: CASSSLYSNQPQHF; CDR3nt: TGTGCCAGCAGTTCGCTCTATAGCAATCAGCCCCAGCATTTT
v_gene: TRBV5-4; j_gene: TRBJ1-6; len: 18; d_gene: .; CDR3aa: CASSLGQGPSSYNSPLHF; CDR3nt: TGTGCCAGCAGCTTGGGGCAGGGGCCTAGCTCCTATAATTCACCCCTCCACTTT
v_gene: TRBV9; j_gene: TRBJ1-1; len: 15; d_gene: TRBD1; CDR3aa: CASSGGTGVNSEAFF; CDR3nt: TGTGCCAGCAGCGGAGGGACAGGGGTGAACTCTGAAGCTTTCTTT
v_gene: TRBV7-9; j_gene: TRBJ1-1; len: 17; d_gene: .; CDR3aa: CASSYTLGPGVRTEAFF; CDR3nt: TGTGCCAGCAGCTATACGCTTGGCCCAGGGGTTCGCACTGAAGCTTTCTTT
v_gene: TRBV27; j_gene: TRBJ2-2; len: 13; d_gene: TRBD2; CDR3aa: CASSLTSSGELFF; CDR3nt: TGTGCCAGCAGTTTGACTAGCTCCGGGGAGCTGTTTTTT
v_gene: TRBV7-8; j_gene: TRBJ2-3; len: 13; d_gene: .; CDR3aa: CASSGRVTDTQYF; CDR3nt: TGTGCCAGCAGCGGGAGAGTCACAGATACGCAGTATTTT
v_gene: TRBV27; j_gene: TRBJ2-7; len: 12; d_gene: TRBD1; CDR3aa: CASSRQGHEQYF; CDR3nt: TGTGCCAGCAGCCGACAGGGCCACGAGCAGTACTTC
v_gene: TRBV6-5; j_gene: TRBJ1-3; len: 14; d_gene: .; CDR3aa: CASSLDRAGNTIYF; CDR3nt: TGTGCCAGCAGTTTGGACAGAGCTGGAAACACCATATATTTT
v_gene: TRBV7-2; j_gene: TRBJ2-3; len: 14; d_gene: TRBD2; CDR3aa: CASSSGRVRDTQYF; CDR3nt: TGTGCCAGCAGCTCCGGGAGGGTGCGAGATACGCAGTATTTT
v_gene: TRBV4-2; j_gene: TRBJ1-1; len: 15; d_gene: .; CDR3aa: CASSQETGKDTEAFF; CDR3nt: TGTGCCAGCAGCCAAGAGACAGGAAAAGACACTGAAGCTTTCTTT
v_gene: TRBV2; j_gene: TRBJ1-5; len: 16; d_gene: TRBD1; CDR3aa: CASRNQGAGHNQPQHF; CDR3nt: TGTGCCAGCAGAAATCAGGGGGCCGGACACAATCAGCCCCAGCATTTT
v_gene: TRBV6-1; j_gene: TRBJ2-1; len: 15; d_gene: TRBD2; CDR3aa: CASTPRSSGNNEQFF; CDR3nt: TGTGCCAGCACCCCGAGGTCTAGCGGGAACAATGAGCAGTTCTTC
v_gene: TRBV18; j_gene: TRBJ2-3; len: 14; d_gene: .; CDR3aa: CASSPRDTPVTQYF; CDR3nt: TGTGCCAGCTCACCGCGGGATACCCCAGTTACGCAGTATTTT
v_gene: TRBV5-4; j_gene: TRBJ2-2; len: 16; d_gene: TRBD2; CDR3aa: CASSSAGSGRIGELFF; CDR3nt: TGTGCCAGCAGCTCGGCGGGTAGCGGGAGAATCGGGGAGCTGTTTTTT
v_gene: TRBV19; j_gene: TRBJ1-4; len: 15; d_gene: TRBD1; CDR3aa: CASSDRGSTNEKLFF; CDR3nt: TGTGCCAGTTCCGACAGGGGGTCAACTAATGAAAAACTGTTTTTT
v_gene: TRBV27; j_gene: TRBJ2-1; len: 16; d_gene: TRBD1; CDR3aa: CTSSLGQGGNYNEQFF; CDR3nt: TGTACCAGCAGTTTGGGACAGGGAGGGAACTACAATGAGCAGTTCTTC
v_gene: TRBV28; j_gene: TRBJ2-3; len: 15; d_gene: .; CDR3aa: CASSLYGGQTDTQYF; CDR3nt: TGTGCCAGCAGTTTATACGGGGGGCAAACAGATACGCAGTATTTT
v_gene: TRBV6-1; j_gene: TRBJ1-6; len: 14; d_gene: .; CDR3aa: CASRVRGEDSPLHF; CDR3nt: TGTGCCAGCAGGGTCAGGGGAGAAGATTCACCCCTCCACTTT
v_gene: TRBV28; j_gene: TRBJ2-7; len: 13; d_gene: TRBD1; CDR3aa: CASSADRGYEQYF; CDR3nt: TGTGCCAGCAGCGCAGACAGGGGGTACGAGCAGTACTTC